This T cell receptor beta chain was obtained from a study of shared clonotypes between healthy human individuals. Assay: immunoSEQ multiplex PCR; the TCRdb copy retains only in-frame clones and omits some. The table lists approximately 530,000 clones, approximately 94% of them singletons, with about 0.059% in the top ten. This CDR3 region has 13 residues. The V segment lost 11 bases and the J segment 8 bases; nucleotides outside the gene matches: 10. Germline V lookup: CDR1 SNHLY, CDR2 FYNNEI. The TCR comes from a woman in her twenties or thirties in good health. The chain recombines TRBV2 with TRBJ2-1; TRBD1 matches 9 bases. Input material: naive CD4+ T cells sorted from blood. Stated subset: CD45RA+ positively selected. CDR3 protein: CAGGDREYHEQFF. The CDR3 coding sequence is TGTGCCGGGGGGGACAGGGAGTATCATGAGCAGTTCTTC.